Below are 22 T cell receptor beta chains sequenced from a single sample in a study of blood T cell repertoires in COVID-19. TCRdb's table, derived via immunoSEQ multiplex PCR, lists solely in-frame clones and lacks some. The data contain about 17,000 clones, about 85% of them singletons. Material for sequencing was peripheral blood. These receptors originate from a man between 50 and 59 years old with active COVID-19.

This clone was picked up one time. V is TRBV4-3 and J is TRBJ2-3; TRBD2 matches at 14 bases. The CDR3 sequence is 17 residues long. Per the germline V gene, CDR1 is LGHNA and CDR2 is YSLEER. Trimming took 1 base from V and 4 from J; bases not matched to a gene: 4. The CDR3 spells CASSQAGLAGGADTQYF. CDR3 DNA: TGCGCCAGCAGCCAAGCCGGACTAGCGGGAGGAGCAGATACGCAGTATTTT.

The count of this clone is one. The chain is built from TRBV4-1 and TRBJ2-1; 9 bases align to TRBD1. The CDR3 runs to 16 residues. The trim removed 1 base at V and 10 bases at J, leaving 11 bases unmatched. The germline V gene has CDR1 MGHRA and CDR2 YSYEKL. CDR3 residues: CASSQGSGQGHGEQFF. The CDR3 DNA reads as TGCGCCAGCAGCCAAGGATCAGGACAGGGGCACGGAGAGCAGTTCTTC.

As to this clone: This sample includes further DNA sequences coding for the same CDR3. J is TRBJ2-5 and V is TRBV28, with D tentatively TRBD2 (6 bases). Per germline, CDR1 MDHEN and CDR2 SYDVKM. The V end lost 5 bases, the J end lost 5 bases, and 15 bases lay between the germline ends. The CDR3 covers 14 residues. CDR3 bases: TGTGCCAGCAGTAGACAAGGTCGGGGGGAGACCCAGTACTTC. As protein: CASSRQGRGETQYF.

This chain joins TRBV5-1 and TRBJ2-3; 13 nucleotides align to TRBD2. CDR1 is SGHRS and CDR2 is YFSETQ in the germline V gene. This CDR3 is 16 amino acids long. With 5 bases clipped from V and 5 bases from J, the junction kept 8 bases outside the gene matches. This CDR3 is CASRVGTSGMIDTQYF. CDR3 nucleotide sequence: TGCGCCAGCAGAGTCGGGACTAGCGGGATGATAGATACGCAGTATTTT.

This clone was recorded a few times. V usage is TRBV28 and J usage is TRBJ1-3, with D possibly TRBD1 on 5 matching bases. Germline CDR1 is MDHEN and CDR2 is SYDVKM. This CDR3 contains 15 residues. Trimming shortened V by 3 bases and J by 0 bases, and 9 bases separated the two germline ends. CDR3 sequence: CASSFPGYSGNTIYF. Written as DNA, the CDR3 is TGTGCCAGCAGTTTCCCAGGGTACTCTGGAAACACCATATATTTT.

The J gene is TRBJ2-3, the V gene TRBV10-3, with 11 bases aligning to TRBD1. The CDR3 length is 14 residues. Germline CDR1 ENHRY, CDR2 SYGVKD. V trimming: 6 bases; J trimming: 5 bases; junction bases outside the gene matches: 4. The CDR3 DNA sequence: TGTGCCATCAGAGGACAGGGGGCCGGAGATACGCAGTATTTT. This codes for CAIRGQGAGDTQYF.

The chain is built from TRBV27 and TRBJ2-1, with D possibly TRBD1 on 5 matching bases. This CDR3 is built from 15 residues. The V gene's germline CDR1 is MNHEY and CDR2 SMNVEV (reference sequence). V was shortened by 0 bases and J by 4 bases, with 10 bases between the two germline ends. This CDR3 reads CASSLSPDSYNEQFF. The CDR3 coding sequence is TGTGCCAGCAGTTTATCGCCAGACAGTTACAATGAGCAGTTCTTC.

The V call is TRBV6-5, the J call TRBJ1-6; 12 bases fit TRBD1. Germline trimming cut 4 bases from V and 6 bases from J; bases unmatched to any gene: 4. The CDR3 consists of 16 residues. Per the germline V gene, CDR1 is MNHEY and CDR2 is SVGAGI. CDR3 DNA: TGTGCCAGCAGTTCCGGGACAGGGGGCTTTAATTCACCCCTCCACTTT. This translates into CASSSGTGGFNSPLHF.

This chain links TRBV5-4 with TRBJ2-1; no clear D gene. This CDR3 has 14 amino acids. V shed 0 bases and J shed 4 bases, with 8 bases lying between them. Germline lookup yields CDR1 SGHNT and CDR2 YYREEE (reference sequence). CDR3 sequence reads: CASSLDSKYNEQFF. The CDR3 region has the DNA TGTGCCAGCAGCTTGGACAGCAAATACAATGAGCAGTTCTTC.

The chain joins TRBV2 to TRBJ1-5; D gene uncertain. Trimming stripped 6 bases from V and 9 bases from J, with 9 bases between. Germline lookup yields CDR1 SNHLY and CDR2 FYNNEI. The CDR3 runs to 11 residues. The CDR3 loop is CASRREGPQHF. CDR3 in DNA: TGTGCCAGCAGGAGGGAGGGGCCCCAGCATTTT.

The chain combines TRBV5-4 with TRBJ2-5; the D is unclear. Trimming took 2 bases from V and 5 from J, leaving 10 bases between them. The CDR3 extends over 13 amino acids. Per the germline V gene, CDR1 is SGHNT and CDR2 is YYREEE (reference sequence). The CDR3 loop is CASSLDTEETQYF. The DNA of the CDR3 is TGTGCCAGCAGCTTAGACACCGAGGAGACCCAGTACTTC.

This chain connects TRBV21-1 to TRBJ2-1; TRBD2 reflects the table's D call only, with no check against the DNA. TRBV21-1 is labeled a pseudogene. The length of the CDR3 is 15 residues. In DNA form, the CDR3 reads TGTGCCAGCAGCAAAGTCGAGGGAGGGTACAATGAGCAGTTCTTC. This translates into CASSKVEGGYNEQFF.

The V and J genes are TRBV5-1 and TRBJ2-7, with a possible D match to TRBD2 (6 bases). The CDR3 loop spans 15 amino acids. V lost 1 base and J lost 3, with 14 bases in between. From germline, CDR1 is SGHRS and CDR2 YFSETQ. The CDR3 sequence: CASSLRLTSRYEQYF. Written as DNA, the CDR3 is TGCGCCAGCAGCTTGAGGTTAACTAGCCGCTACGAGCAGTACTTC. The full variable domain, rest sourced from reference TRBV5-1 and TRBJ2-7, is KAGVTQTPRYLIKTRGQQVTLSCSPISGHRSVSWYQQTPGQGLQFLFEYFSETQRNKGNFPGRFSGRQFSNSRSEMNVSTLELGDSALYLCASSLRLTSRYEQYFGPGTRLTVT.

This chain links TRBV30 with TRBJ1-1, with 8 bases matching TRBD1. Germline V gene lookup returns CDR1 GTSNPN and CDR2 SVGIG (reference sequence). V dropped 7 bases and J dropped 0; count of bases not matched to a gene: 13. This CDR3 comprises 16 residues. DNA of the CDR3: TGTGCCTATCACGACGATCGCAGGGGGCTGAACACTGAAGCTTTCTTT. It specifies CAYHDDRRGLNTEAFF.

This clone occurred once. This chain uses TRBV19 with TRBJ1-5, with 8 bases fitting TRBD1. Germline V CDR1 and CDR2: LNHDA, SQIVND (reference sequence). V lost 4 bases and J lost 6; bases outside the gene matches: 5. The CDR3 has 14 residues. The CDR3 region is CASSNVDRGQPQHF. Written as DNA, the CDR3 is TGTGCCAGTAGTAATGTCGACAGGGGTCAGCCCCAGCATTTT.

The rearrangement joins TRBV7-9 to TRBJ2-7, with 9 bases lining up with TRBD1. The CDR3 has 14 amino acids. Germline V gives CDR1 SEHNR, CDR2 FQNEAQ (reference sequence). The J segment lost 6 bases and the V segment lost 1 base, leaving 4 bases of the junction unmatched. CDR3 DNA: TGTGCCAGCAGCTTAGGGGACAGGGTTGGCGAGCAGTACTTC. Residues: CASSLGDRVGEQYF.

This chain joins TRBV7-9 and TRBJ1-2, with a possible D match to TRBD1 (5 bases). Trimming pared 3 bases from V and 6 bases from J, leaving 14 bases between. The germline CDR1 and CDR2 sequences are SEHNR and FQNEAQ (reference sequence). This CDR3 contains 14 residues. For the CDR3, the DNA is TGTGCCAGCAGCTTGGGGACTGTGTCCCATGGCTACACCTTC. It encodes CASSLGTVSHGYTF.

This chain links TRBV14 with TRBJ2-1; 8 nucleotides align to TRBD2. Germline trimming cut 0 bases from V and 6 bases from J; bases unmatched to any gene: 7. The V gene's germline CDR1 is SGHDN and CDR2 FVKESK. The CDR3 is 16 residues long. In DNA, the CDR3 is TGTGCCAGCAGCCAAGACCGACTAGCGCAATTCAATGAGCAGTTCTTC. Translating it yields CASSQDRLAQFNEQFF.

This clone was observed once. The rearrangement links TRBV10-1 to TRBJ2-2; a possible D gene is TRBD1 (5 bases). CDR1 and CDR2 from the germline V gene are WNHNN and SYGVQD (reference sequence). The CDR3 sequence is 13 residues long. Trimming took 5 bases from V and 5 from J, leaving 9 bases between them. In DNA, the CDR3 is TGCGCCAGCAGTCTTACAGGAACCGGGGAGCTGTTTTTT. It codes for CASSLTGTGELFF.

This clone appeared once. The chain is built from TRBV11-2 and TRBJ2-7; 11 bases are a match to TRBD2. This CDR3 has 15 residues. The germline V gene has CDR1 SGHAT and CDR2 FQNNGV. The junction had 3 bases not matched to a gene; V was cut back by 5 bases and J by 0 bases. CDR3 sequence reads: CASSPGLAVSYEQYF. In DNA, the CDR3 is TGTGCCAGCAGCCCGGGACTAGCGGTCTCCTACGAGCAGTACTTC.

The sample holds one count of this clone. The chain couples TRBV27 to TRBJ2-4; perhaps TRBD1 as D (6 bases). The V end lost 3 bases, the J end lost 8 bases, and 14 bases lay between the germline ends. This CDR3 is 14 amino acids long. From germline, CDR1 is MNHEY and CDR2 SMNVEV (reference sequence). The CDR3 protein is CASSFTGRGYIQYF. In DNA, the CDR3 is TGTGCCAGCAGTTTTACAGGGCGTGGGTACATTCAGTACTTC.

The CDR3 loop reads CASSAGVQPQHF. Here the CDR3 DNA reads TGTGCCAGCAGCGCAGGGGTTCAGCCCCAGCATTTT. This chain joins TRBV7-9 and TRBJ1-5, with D possibly being TRBD1 (6 bases). The V end lost 5 bases, the J end lost 6 bases, and 8 bases lay between the germline ends. The germline gives CDR1 SEHNR, CDR2 FQNEAQ (reference sequence). The length of the CDR3 is 12 residues.